This T cell receptor beta chain stems from a study of brain T cells in children with intractable seizures. Assay: immunoSEQ multiplex PCR; the TCRdb copy retains only in-frame clones and omits some. Among about 340,000 clones listed, approximately 93% were seen once. Time point given: blood from clinic visit 5 months post-surgery; TSC patient then seizure free. Sequencing was limited to surgery cases with top T cell transcript signatures in brain tissue. At least one anti-epileptic drug was given before surgery. Study-wide results and caveats: Pre- and post-surgery blood differed in depth, so pre-surgery absences may be undersampling. Viral specificity was inferred only from CDR3 similarity; HCMV serostatus was unknown.

The CDR3 totals 17 residues. Germline-derived CDR1 and CDR2 are SGHRS and YFSETQ. V was clipped by 3 bases and J by 1 base; unmatched bases: 9. For this clone: Its antigen remains unknown.

The TCR originated in a boy less than two years old with tuberous sclerosis and intractable seizures. The chain joins TRBV5-1 to TRBJ2-2; 7 nucleotides align to TRBD1. The input for sequencing was peripheral blood, taken more than 4 months after surgery. In DNA form, the CDR3 reads TGCGCCAGCAGCTCACCAACAGGGGTGGGGAACACCGGGGAGCTGTTTTTT. Its protein is CASSSPTGVGNTGELFF.